Below are 29 T cell receptor beta chains sequenced from a single sample in a study of blood T cell repertoires in COVID-19. Profiled with immunoSEQ multiplex PCR; TCRdb holds only in-frame clones, not every one. Of roughly 250,000 clones in the sample, approximately 88% were seen once. Material: PBMCs or T cells enriched from blood (not recorded which). The origin of the receptors is a woman aged 40 to 50 with acute COVID-19.

The gene calls are TRBV30 and TRBJ1-2, with 10 bases that match TRBD1. The germline V gene has CDR1 GTSNPN and CDR2 SVGIG (reference sequence). CDR3 length: 16 residues. V was clipped by 5 bases and J by 3 bases; unmatched bases: 12. CDR3 nucleotides: TGTGCCTGGCGCCCCCAATGGGACAGGGGAGACTATGGCTACACCTTC. It specifies CAWRPQWDRGDYGYTF.

The J gene is TRBJ1-2, the V gene TRBV30; the match to TRBD1 covers 9 bases. The V segment lost 2 bases and the J segment 8 bases; nucleotides outside the gene matches: 3. The CDR3 extends over 12 amino acids. The germline CDR1 and CDR2 sequences are GTSNPN and SVGIG (reference sequence). CDR3 sequence reads: CAWSTGGEGYTF. For the CDR3, the DNA is TGTGCCTGGAGTACAGGGGGCGAGGGCTACACCTTC.

The V and J genes are TRBV18 and TRBJ2-1; 8 bases fit TRBD2. The V gene end was trimmed by 1 base and the J gene end by 1 base; junction bases not matched to a gene: 9. Germline CDR1 reads KGHSH; CDR2 reads LQKENI. The CDR3 covers 18 residues. CDR3 protein: CASSPQSGSPGSYNEQFF. CDR3 DNA sequence: TGTGCCAGCTCACCACAGAGCGGGAGCCCAGGGTCCTACAATGAGCAGTTCTTC. Variable domain in full (rest from reference TRBV18 and TRBJ2-1): NAGVMQNPRHLVRRRGQEARLRCSPMKGHSHVYWYRQLPEEGLKFMVYLQKENIIDESGMPKERFSAEFPKEGPSILRIQQVVRGDSAAYFCASSPQSGSPGSYNEQFFGPGTRLTVL.

The chain combines TRBV15 with TRBJ1-2; D gene unclear. The germline V and J ends were trimmed by 1 base and 5 bases, with 11 bases remaining between them. The CDR3 has 14 amino acids. The germline CDR1 and CDR2 sequences are LNHNV and YYDKDF (reference sequence). In nucleotides, the CDR3 is TGTGCCACCAGCAGAGTTGGGAGGGAATATGGCTACACCTTC. Translation gives CATSRVGREYGYTF.

The V gene is TRBV7-2, the J gene TRBJ1-5; no clear D. Looked up from germline, CDR1 is SGHTA and CDR2 is FQGNSA. This CDR3 contains 15 residues. V was cut by 2 bases and J by 3 bases, with 11 bases left in between. In DNA, the CDR3 is TGTGCCAGCAGCTTATCCGCAGGTCTCAATCAGCCCCAGCATTTT. Translation: CASSLSAGLNQPQHF. Based on the CDR3 plus reference TRBV7-2 and TRBJ1-5, the full variable domain is GAGVSQSPSNKVTEKGKDVELRCDPISGHTALYWYRQSLGQGLEFLIYFQGNSAPDKSGLPSDRFSAERTGGSVSTLTIQRTQQEDSAVYLCASSLSAGLNQPQHFGDGTRLSIL.

The J gene is TRBJ2-4, the V gene TRBV4-1, with D tentatively TRBD1 (7 bases). This CDR3 is built from 16 residues. The V gene lost 2 bases and the J gene lost 15 bases, with 26 bases spanning the gap. Germline-derived CDR1 and CDR2 are MGHRA and YSYEKL. In DNA, the CDR3 is TGCGCCAGCAGCCAACCGGGACAGTCACTAAAACGGGAGAGGTACTTC. It translates to CASSQPGQSLKRERYF.

This clone has a handful of counts. The V call is TRBV21-1, the J call TRBJ1-1. TRBV21-1 is listed as a pseudogene. This CDR3 is built from 17 residues. CDR3 nucleotide sequence: TGTGCCAGCAGCATGAGGGCGGGTGGAAGAATGAACACTGAAGCTTTCTTT. It yields the protein CASSMRAGGRMNTEAFF.

The J gene is TRBJ2-3, the V gene TRBV10-3; 7 nucleotides line up with TRBD2. After removal of 3 bases from V and 4 bases from J, the junction contained 10 bases not matched to a gene. Per the germline V gene, CDR1 is ENHRY and CDR2 is SYGVKD. The CDR3 loop spans 16 amino acids. CDR3 in DNA: TGTGCCATCAGTGATCTTTATGGGAGGGCGGCAGATACGCAGTATTTT. Residues: CAISDLYGRAADTQYF.

The chain has TRBV28 and TRBJ1-2; weak D call: TRBD1 (5 bases). V lost 6 bases and J 3 bases, leaving 8 bases between the germline ends. This CDR3 is built from 12 residues. CDR1 MDHEN and CDR2 SYDVKM come from the germline V gene. DNA for the CDR3: TGTGCCAGCAGACCAGGGTACTATGGCTACACCTTC. It yields the protein CASRPGYYGYTF.

The chain recombines TRBV27 with TRBJ1-6; no definite D call. This CDR3 contains 12 residues. The germline V gene encodes CDR1 MNHEY and CDR2 SMNVEV (reference sequence). Trimming took 7 bases from V and 9 from J, leaving 10 bases between them. CDR3 coding DNA: TGTGCCAGCAAAATCGGTCCTTCACCCCTCCACTTT. Amino acid sequence: CASKIGPSPLHF.

This chain connects TRBV5-1 to TRBJ2-6; D is unresolved. CDR3 size: 15 residues. Germline V gene lookup returns CDR1 SGHRS and CDR2 YFSETQ. Between the trimmed V and J ends, which lost 0 bases and 1 base, there was a span of 5 bases. In nucleotides, the CDR3 is TGCGCCAGCAGCTTGGGAACATCTGGGGCCAACGTCCTGACTTTC. It yields the protein CASSLGTSGANVLTF.

V and J are TRBV18 and TRBJ1-6; the D is unclear. Germline V gives CDR1 KGHSH, CDR2 LQKENI. This CDR3 has 15 residues. V was trimmed by 5 bases and J by 3 bases, leaving 11 bases between them. CDR3 DNA sequence: TGTGCCAGCTCATCTACAGACCTCTATAATTCACCCCTCCACTTT. It encodes CASSSTDLYNSPLHF. Looking up the rest from reference TRBV18 and TRBJ1-6 gives the full variable domain: NAGVMQNPRHLVRRRGQEARLRCSPMKGHSHVYWYRQLPEEGLKFMVYLQKENIIDESGMPKERFSAEFPKEGPSILRIQQVVRGDSAAYFCASSSTDLYNSPLHFGNGTRLTVT.

The CDR3: CASSERTGGARIYEQYF. The CDR3 bases are TGTGCCAGCAGTGAACGGACTGGGGGGGCAAGGATCTACGAGCAGTACTTC. The chain recombines TRBV2 with TRBJ2-7; D might be TRBD2 (7 bases). Germline assignment: CDR1 SNHLY and CDR2 FYNNEI. The CDR3 runs 17 residues. Trimming pared 2 bases from V and 3 bases from J, leaving 20 bases between.

The gene calls are TRBV6-2 or TRBV6-3 and TRBJ1-1; D unclear. The CDR3 has 14 residues. V was shortened by 4 bases and J by 1 base, with 10 bases between the two germline ends. Germline CDR1 MNHEY, CDR2 SVGEGT. In DNA form, the CDR3 reads TGTGCCAGCAGTTTCTCTGAGGAGAACACTGAAGCTTTCTTT. Its protein is CASSFSEENTEAFF.

This clone has just one count. The chain couples TRBV28 to TRBJ1-1, with a tentative D call TRBD1 (6 bases). In germline, CDR1 is MDHEN, CDR2 SYDVKM. The V and J ends lost 5 bases and 1 base respectively, with 14 bases between them. This CDR3 is built from 15 residues. The CDR3 nucleotides read TGTGCCAGCAGTCCCTCGGGACATAAGAACACTGAAGCTTTCTTT. Translated: CASSPSGHKNTEAFF.

The genes are TRBV18 and TRBJ2-7; TRBD2 agrees at 8 bases. Germline values: CDR1 KGHSH, CDR2 LQKENI. J lost 3 bases, V lost 6 bases, and 4 bases had no gene match. The CDR3 spans 13 residues. The DNA of the CDR3 is TGTGCCAGCTCGCCAACTAGCGGCTACGAGCAGTACGTC. This codes for CASSPTSGYEQYV.

The chain employs TRBV6-5 and TRBJ1-2, with D unclear. This CDR3 comprises 10 residues. V gave up 4 bases and J gave up 8 bases, with 5 bases separating them. Germline assignment: CDR1 MNHEY and CDR2 SVGAGI. This chain's CDR3 is CASSSGGYTF. As DNA, the CDR3 is TGTGCCAGCAGTTCTGGCGGCTACACCTTC.

The J gene is TRBJ2-7, the V gene TRBV5-1; 8 positions match TRBD2. The germline V gene has CDR1 SGHRS and CDR2 YFSETQ. V lost 2 bases and J lost 6; bases outside the gene matches: 4. The CDR3 loop spans 13 amino acids. The chain's CDR3 is CASSFLSGSEQYV. In DNA, the CDR3 is TGCGCCAGCAGCTTTTTGAGCGGGAGCGAGCAGTACGTC.

The chain uses TRBV5-6 and TRBJ1-4; D uncertain. CDR1 and CDR2 (germline): SGHDT, YYEEEE. The CDR3 is 17 amino acids. V was clipped by 0 bases and J by 0 bases, with 12 bases between them. In DNA, the CDR3 is TGTGCCAGCAGCTTGGGAGTTCGAAGTGCAACTAATGAAAAACTGTTTTTT. Its protein product is CASSLGVRSATNEKLFF.

As concerns this clone: The same CDR3 arises from other DNA sequences in this sample as well. The chain recombines TRBV5-1 with TRBJ1-1, with 7 bases fitting TRBD1. The V gene's germline CDR1 is SGHRS and CDR2 YFSETQ. The CDR3 is 14 amino acids. V was pared by 2 bases and J by 1 base, with 2 bases of the junction left unmatched. The CDR3 is CASSFQGGNTEAFF. CDR3 DNA: TGCGCCAGCAGCTTCCAGGGGGGGAACACTGAAGCTTTCTTT. The full variable domain, rest sourced from reference TRBV5-1 and TRBJ1-1, is KAGVTQTPRYLIKTRGQQVTLSCSPISGHRSVSWYQQTPGQGLQFLFEYFSETQRNKGNFPGRFSGRQFSNSRSEMNVSTLELGDSALYLCASSFQGGNTEAFFGQGTRLTVV.

The chain links TRBV29-1 to TRBJ2-5, with 7 positions matching TRBD2. The V gene's germline CDR1 is SQVTM and CDR2 ANQGSEA. CDR3 size: 13 residues. V gave up 4 bases and J gave up 5 bases; unmatched junction bases: 7. DNA of the CDR3: TGCAGCGTTGTGGGCGGGAGTCGGGAGACCCAGTACTTC. Protein sequence: CSVVGGSRETQYF. Using reference TRBV29-1 and TRBJ2-5 for the parts outside the CDR3, the full variable domain is SAVISQKPSRDICQRGTSLTIQCQVDSQVTMMFWYRQQPGQSLTLIATANQGSEATYESGFVIDKFPISRPNLTFSTLTVSNMSPEDSSIYLCSVVGGSRETQYFGPGTRLLVL.

This clone was picked up a small number of times. The genes are TRBV14 and TRBJ2-5; 7 bases are a match to TRBD1. V shed 1 base and J 1 base; nucleotides not matched to a gene: 6. Looked up from germline, CDR1 is SGHDN and CDR2 is FVKESK. This CDR3 region has 16 residues. CDR3 sequence: CASSQVGTAFQETQYF. The CDR3 DNA reads as TGTGCCAGCAGCCAAGTAGGGACAGCGTTCCAAGAGACCCAGTACTTC. Drawing the rest from reference TRBV14 and TRBJ2-5, the complete variable domain is EAGVTQFPSHSVIEKGQTVTLRCDPISGHDNLYWYRRVMGKEIKFLLHFVKESKQDESGMPNNRFLAERTGGTYSTLKVQPAELEDSGVYFCASSQVGTAFQETQYFGPGTRLLVL.

The chain uses TRBV28 and TRBJ1-3; D gene uncertain. Germline V CDR1 and CDR2: MDHEN, SYDVKM. With 3 bases removed from V and 2 bases from J, the gap between germline ends came to 8 bases. CDR3 length equals 14 residues. The DNA of the CDR3 is TGTGCCAGCAGTTTCACAGCAGCTGGAAACACCATATATTTT. As protein: CASSFTAAGNTIYF.

The chain has TRBV6-5 and TRBJ2-7; 11 nucleotides align to TRBD2. The CDR3 extends over 15 amino acids. Germline V lookup: CDR1 MNHEY, CDR2 SVGAGI. V shed 7 bases and J 2 bases; nucleotides not matched to a gene: 7. CDR3 sequence: CASTLGLAETYEQYV. DNA of the CDR3: TGTGCCAGCACCTTGGGACTAGCGGAGACCTACGAGCAGTACGTC.

The CDR3 spells CASSLVGTALINSPLHF. The CDR3 coding sequence is TGTGCCAGCAGCTTAGTCGGGACAGCCCTAATCAATTCACCCCTCCACTTT. This rearrangement joins TRBV7-8 to TRBJ1-6; 7 nucleotides match TRBD1. This CDR3 comprises 17 residues. V was clipped by 1 base and J by 7 bases; unmatched bases: 10. Germline CDR1 SGHVS, CDR2 FQNEAQ.

V gene TRBV28 combines with J gene TRBJ2-1; 8 bases match TRBD1. This CDR3 contains 14 residues. Germline V lookup: CDR1 MDHEN, CDR2 SYDVKM. J lost 4 bases, V lost 2 bases, and 1 base had no gene match. CDR3 nucleotide sequence: TGTGCCAGCAGTTTACGGGACAGGTACAATGAGCAGTTCTTC. It yields the protein CASSLRDRYNEQFF.

The chain is built from TRBV7-9 and TRBJ2-7, with TRBD2 identical over 8 bases. Trimming took 1 base from V and 2 from J; bases not matched to a gene: 7. Per the germline V gene, CDR1 is SEHNR and CDR2 is FQNEAQ (reference sequence). This CDR3 comprises 16 residues. The CDR3 reads CASSLGEAGVPYEQYF. The CDR3 coding sequence is TGTGCCAGCAGCTTAGGGGAAGCGGGAGTACCCTACGAGCAGTACTTC.

This chain links TRBV29-1 with TRBJ1-4; 9 bases align to TRBD1. Germline V gives CDR1 SQVTM, CDR2 ANQGSEA. This CDR3 is built from 15 residues. The J segment lost 5 bases and the V segment lost 4 bases, leaving 8 bases of the junction unmatched. Written as DNA, the CDR3 is TGCAGCGTTGGGTACTCGGACAGGGGAAATGAAAAACTGTTTTTT. The encoded protein is CSVGYSDRGNEKLFF.

V gene TRBV9 combines with J gene TRBJ2-1; a weak D match, TRBD1 (6 bases). This CDR3 spans 12 amino acids. In germline, CDR1 is SGDLS, CDR2 YYNGEE. The CDR3 DNA is TGTGCGACTGGACAGTCTTACAATGAGCAGTTCTTC. It is translated as CATGQSYNEQFF.